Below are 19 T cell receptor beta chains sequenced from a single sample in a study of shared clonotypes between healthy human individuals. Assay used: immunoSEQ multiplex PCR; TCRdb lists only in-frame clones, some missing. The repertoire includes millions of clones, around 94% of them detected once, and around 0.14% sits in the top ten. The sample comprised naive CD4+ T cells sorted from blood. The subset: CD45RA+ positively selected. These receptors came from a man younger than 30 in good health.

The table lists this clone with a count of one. CDR3 region: CASGRVVTGELFF. CDR3 sequence (DNA): TGTGCCAGCGGGAGGGTTGTTACCGGGGAGCTGTTTTTT. This chain joins TRBV11-2 and TRBJ2-2; 7 bases are shared with TRBD2. Germline CDR1 is SGHAT and CDR2 is FQNNGV. There are 13 residues in the CDR3. J gave up 5 bases and V 8 bases, and 5 bases lay outside the gene matches.

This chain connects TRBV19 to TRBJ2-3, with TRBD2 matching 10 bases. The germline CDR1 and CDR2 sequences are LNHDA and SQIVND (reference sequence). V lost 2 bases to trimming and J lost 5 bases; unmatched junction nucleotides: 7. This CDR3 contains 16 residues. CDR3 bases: TGTGCCAGTAGTATATCTAGCGGGGGCTTCCAAGATACGCAGTATTTT. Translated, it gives CASSISSGGFQDTQYF.

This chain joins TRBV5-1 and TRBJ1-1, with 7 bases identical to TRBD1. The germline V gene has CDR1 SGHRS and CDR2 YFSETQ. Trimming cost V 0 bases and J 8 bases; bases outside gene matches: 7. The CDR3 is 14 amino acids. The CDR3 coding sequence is TGCGCCAGCAGCTTGGAGGTGGGAGGGGGCGAAGCTTTCTTT. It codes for CASSLEVGGGEAFF.

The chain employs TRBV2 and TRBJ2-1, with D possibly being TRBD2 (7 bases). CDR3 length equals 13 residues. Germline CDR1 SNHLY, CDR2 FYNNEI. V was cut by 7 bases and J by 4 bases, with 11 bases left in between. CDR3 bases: TGTGCCAGCAACGAGGGGGGGTACAATGAGCAGTTCTTC. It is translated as CASNEGGYNEQFF.

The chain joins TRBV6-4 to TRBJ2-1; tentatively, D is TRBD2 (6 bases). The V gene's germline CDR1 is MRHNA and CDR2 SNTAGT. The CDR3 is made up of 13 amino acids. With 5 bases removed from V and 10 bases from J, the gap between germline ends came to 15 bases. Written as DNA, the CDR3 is TGTGCCAGCAGTAGCGGGTTGTGGGAGGAGCAGTTCTTC. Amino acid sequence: CASSSGLWEEQFF.

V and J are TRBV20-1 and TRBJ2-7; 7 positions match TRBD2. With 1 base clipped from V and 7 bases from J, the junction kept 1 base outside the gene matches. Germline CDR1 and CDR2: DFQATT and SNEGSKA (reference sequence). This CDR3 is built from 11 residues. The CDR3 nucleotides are TGCAGTGCTAGAGGAGCGGGAGAGCAGTACTTC. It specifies CSARGAGEQYF.

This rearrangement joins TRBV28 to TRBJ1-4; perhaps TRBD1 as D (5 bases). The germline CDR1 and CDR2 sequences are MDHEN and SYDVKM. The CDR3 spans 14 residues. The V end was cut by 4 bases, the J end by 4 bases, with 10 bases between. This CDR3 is CASSSGPDNEKLFF. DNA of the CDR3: TGTGCCAGCAGTTCAGGGCCGGATAATGAAAAACTGTTTTTT.

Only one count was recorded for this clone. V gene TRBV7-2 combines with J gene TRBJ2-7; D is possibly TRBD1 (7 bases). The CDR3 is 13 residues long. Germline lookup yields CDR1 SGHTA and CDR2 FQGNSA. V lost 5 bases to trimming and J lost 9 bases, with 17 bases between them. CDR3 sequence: CASSPGQEGAQYF. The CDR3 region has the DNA TGTGCCAGCAGCCCCGGACAGGAGGGTGCGCAGTACTTC.

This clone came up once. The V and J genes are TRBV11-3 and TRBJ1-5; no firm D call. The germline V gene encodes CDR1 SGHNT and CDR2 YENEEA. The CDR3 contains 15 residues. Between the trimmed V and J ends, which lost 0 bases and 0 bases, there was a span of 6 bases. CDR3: CASSLDQDSNQPQHF. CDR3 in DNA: TGTGCCAGCAGCTTAGATCAGGATAGCAATCAGCCCCAGCATTTT.

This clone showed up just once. CDR3 DNA sequence: TGTGCCAGCAGCTTATCGGAGGGGGCTAGTCAGCCCCAGCATTTT. Its protein is CASSLSEGASQPQHF. This chain uses TRBV5-5 with TRBJ1-5, with 7 bases matching TRBD1. The CDR3 extends over 15 amino acids. Germline lookup yields CDR1 SGHKS and CDR2 YYEKEE (reference sequence). Losses at the gene ends were 2 bases for V and 6 bases for J; bases not matched to a gene: 8.

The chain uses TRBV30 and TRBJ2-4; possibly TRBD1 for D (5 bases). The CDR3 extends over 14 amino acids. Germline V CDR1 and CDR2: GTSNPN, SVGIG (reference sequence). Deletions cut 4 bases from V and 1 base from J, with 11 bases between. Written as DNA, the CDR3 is TGTGCCTGGAAATGGGGCAAGGCCAAAAACATTCAGTACTTC. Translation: CAWKWGKAKNIQYF.

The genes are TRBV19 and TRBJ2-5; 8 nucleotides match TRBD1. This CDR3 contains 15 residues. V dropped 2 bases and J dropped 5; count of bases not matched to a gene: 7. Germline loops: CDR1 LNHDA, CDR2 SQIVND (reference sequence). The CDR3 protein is CASSIQGAGSETQYF. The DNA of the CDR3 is TGTGCCAGTAGTATACAGGGGGCGGGGTCCGAGACCCAGTACTTC.

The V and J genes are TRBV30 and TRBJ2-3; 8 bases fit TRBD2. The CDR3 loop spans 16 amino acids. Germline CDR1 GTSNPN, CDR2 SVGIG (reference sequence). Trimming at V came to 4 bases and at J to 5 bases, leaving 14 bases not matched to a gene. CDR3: CAWTSTGTRVRDTQYF. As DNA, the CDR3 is TGTGCCTGGACTAGTACCGGGACTAGAGTGAGAGATACGCAGTATTTT.

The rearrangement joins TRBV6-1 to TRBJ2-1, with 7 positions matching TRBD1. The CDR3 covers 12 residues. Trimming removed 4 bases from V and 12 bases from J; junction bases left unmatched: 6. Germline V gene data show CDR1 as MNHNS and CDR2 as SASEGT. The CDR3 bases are TGTGCCAGCAGTGGACAGGGCGCGGGGCAGTTCTTC. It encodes CASSGQGAGQFF.

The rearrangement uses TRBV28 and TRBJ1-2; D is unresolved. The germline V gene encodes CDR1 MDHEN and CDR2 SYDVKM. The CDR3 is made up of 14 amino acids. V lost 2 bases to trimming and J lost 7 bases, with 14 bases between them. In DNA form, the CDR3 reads TGTGCCAGCAGTTTAGATTACAGATTGGGTGGCTACACCTTC. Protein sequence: CASSLDYRLGGYTF.

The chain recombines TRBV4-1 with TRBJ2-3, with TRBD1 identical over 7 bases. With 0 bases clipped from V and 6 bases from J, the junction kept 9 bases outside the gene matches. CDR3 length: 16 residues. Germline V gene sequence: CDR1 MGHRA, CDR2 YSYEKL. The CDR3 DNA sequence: TGCGCCAGCAGCCAAGAAGTGGCAGGGGGTTGGGATACGCAGTATTTT. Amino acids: CASSQEVAGGWDTQYF.

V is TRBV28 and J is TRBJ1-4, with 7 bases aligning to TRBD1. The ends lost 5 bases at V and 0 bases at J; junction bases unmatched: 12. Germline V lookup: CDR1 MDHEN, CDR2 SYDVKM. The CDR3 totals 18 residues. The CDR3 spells CASSDKTGFLATNEKLFF. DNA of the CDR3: TGTGCCAGCAGTGATAAGACAGGGTTTCTTGCAACTAATGAAAAACTGTTTTTT.

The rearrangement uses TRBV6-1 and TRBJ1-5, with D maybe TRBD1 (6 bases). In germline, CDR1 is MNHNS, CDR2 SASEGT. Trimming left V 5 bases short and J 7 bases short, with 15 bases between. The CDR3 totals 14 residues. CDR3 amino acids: CASSLGGAGQPQHF. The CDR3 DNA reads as TGTGCCAGCAGTTTGGGGGGGGCTGGGCAGCCCCAGCATTTT.

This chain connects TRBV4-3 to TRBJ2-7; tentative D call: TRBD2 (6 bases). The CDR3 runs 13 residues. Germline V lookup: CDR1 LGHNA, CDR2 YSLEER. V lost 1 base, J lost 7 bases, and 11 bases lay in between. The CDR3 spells CASSQGEAGEQYF. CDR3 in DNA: TGCGCCAGCAGCCAAGGGGAGGCGGGGGAGCAGTACTTC.